Reported below is one TCR beta chain. The sample belongs to a study of T cell responses to AZD1222 COVID-19 vaccine. CDR1 and CDR2 (germline): LGHDT, YNNKEL (reference sequence). This CDR3 comprises 18 residues. J gave up 3 bases and V 0 bases, and 10 bases lay outside the gene matches. The protocol was immunoSEQ multiplex PCR, while the TCRdb copy is restricted to in-frame clones and leaves out a portion. The sample has 130,000 or so clones; approximately 93% are singletons. The genes are TRBV3-1 (or the pseudogene TRBV3-2) and TRBJ1-5; 8 bases line up with TRBD1. The TCR comes from an adult in good health. The input for sequencing was peripheral blood, taken on day 0 of AZD1222 vaccination. The CDR3 loop reads CASSQEAPDRVVNQPQHF. CDR3 DNA: TGTGCCAGCAGCCAAGAAGCCCCGGACAGGGTTGTCAATCAGCCCCAGCATTTT.